This TCR beta chain is drawn from a study of blood T cell repertoires in COVID-19. The overall study: Acute and convalescent COVID-19 samples came from the United States, Italy and Spain.

Trimming removed 4 bases from V and 8 bases from J; junction bases left unmatched: 2. This CDR3 is built from 13 residues. Germline CDR1 and CDR2: LNHDA and SQIVND (reference sequence). Original methodology: Researchers report that nucleated cell counts were estimated from reference gene primer amplification. Sequencing was performed with immunoSEQ multiplex PCR; in TCRdb, only in-frame clones are kept and a portion is missing. Clone size and the V and J calls come from that table; the DNA yielded D and trimming. The sample has 360,000 or so clones, nearly 90% seen once; the top ten hold about 7%. The sequenced material came from peripheral blood. The chain combines TRBV19 with TRBJ1-6; TRBD1 matches at 7 bases. The clonotype was recovered from a man aged 18 to 30 with active or convalescent COVID-19. CDR3 nucleotides: TGTGCCAGTAGTAGTACAGGGGATTCACCCCTCCACTTT. It specifies CASSSTGDSPLHF.